This passage covers 18 T cell receptor beta chains from one sample sequenced in a study of blood T cell repertoires in COVID-19 (TCRdb year 2020). Library preparation used the immunoSEQ multiplex PCR assay. TCRdb stores this immuneACCESS table with in-frame sequences only. Part of the clones is absent; in the studies checked, under half of the shortfall reflects unresolved V genes, and no reason is known for the rest. This sample holds fewer than 180,000 clones; about 90% were observed only once. About 4.2% of the sample lies in the top ten. The sequenced material came from peripheral blood. Source of these receptors: a woman in her fifties or sixties with active or convalescent COVID-19.

The chain links TRBV30 to TRBJ2-1, with D uncertain. The CDR3 is 12 residues long. Trimming took 2 bases from V and 4 from J, leaving 6 bases between them. Per germline, CDR1 GTSNPN and CDR2 SVGIG (reference sequence). The CDR3 nucleotides are TGTGCCTGGAGTCGTGTTTACAATGAGCAGTTCTTC. Residues: CAWSRVYNEQFF.

The chain is built from TRBV19 and TRBJ1-2, with 9 bases matching TRBD1. CDR1 and CDR2 (germline): LNHDA, SQIVND (reference sequence). V shed 3 bases and J 7 bases; nucleotides not matched to a gene: 3. CDR3 length: 13 residues. The CDR3 spells CASSIEQGAGYTF. As DNA, the CDR3 is TGTGCCAGTAGTATCGAACAGGGGGCTGGCTACACCTTC. The whole variable domain, filled in from reference TRBV19 and TRBJ1-2, reads DGGITQSPKYLFRKEGQNVTLSCEQNLNHDAMYWYRQDPGQGLRLIYYSQIVNDFQKGDIAEGYSVSREKKESFPLTVTSAQKNPTAFYLCASSIEQGAGYTFGSGTRLTVV.

This clone has only one observation. This rearrangement joins TRBV7-2 to TRBJ1-2; D is ambiguous. This CDR3 comprises 16 residues. Germline lookup yields CDR1 SGHTA and CDR2 FQGNSA. The V end lost 0 bases, the J end lost 4 bases, and 15 bases lay between the germline ends. The DNA of the CDR3 is TGTGCCAGCAGCTTAGCGCCGGGGTTAATTTTCTATGGCTACACCTTC. It codes for CASSLAPGLIFYGYTF.

This clone was seen only once. The CDR3 region has the DNA TGTGCCAGCTCACCCGGGACAGGGGTACGTGAGACCCAGTACTTC. Encoded protein: CASSPGTGVRETQYF. The rearrangement uses TRBV18 and TRBJ2-5; TRBD1 matches 10 bases. The CDR3 consists of 15 residues. The germline V gene encodes CDR1 KGHSH and CDR2 LQKENI. V gave up 3 bases and J gave up 5 bases; unmatched junction bases: 6.

The chain has TRBV21-1 and TRBJ1-6. TRBV21-1 is tagged as a pseudogene. The CDR3 has 17 amino acids. CDR3: CASRDCFISSYNSPLHF. CDR3 DNA: TGTGCCAGCAGGGACTGTTTTATCAGCTCCTATAATTCACCCCTCCACTTT.

The chain couples TRBV7-3 to TRBJ1-5; the D is unclear. V gave up 1 base and J gave up 6 bases, with 7 bases separating them. CDR1 SGHTA and CDR2 FQGTGA come from the germline V gene. This CDR3 has 13 amino acids. The CDR3 loop is CASSLNSGQPQHF. In DNA form, the CDR3 reads TGTGCCAGCAGCTTAAATTCCGGTCAGCCCCAGCATTTT. The full variable domain, rest sourced from reference TRBV7-3 and TRBJ1-5, is GAGVSQTPSNKVTEKGKYVELRCDPISGHTALYWYRQSLGQGPEFLIYFQGTGAADDSGLPNDRFFAVRPEGSVSTLKIQRTERGDSAVYLCASSLNSGQPQHFGDGTRLSIL.

The chain has TRBV3-1 (or the pseudogene TRBV3-2) and TRBJ2-3, with 7 positions matching TRBD1. The CDR3 is 16 amino acids. Looked up from germline, CDR1 is LGHDT and CDR2 is YNNKEL (reference sequence). The ends lost 2 bases at V and 3 bases at J; junction bases unmatched: 8. This chain's CDR3 is CASSQTGQQGTDTQYF. In DNA, the CDR3 is TGTGCCAGCAGCCAAACGGGACAGCAAGGGACAGATACGCAGTATTTT.

This rearrangement joins TRBV4-3 to TRBJ2-7; TRBD1 is a possible D gene (6 bases). The V gene's germline CDR1 is LGHNA and CDR2 YSLEER. V lost 0 bases to trimming and J lost 3 bases, with 12 bases between them. This CDR3 comprises 15 residues. CDR3 sequence: CASSQDFRGGYEQYF. The CDR3 bases are TGCGCCAGCAGCCAAGACTTTCGAGGGGGCTACGAGCAGTACTTC.

In this sample, this clone turned up a few times. The V call is TRBV12-3 or TRBV12-4, the J call TRBJ1-1; D remains ambiguous. Trimming left V 1 base short and J 4 bases short, with 7 bases between. CDR3 size: 13 residues. The chain's CDR3 is CASSLVAGTEAFF. The CDR3 DNA sequence: TGTGCCAGCAGTTTAGTGGCGGGCACTGAAGCTTTCTTT.

The V gene is TRBV18, the J gene TRBJ1-3; the D gene is possibly TRBD1 (5 bases). CDR3 length: 16 amino acids. V shed 0 bases and J shed 4 bases, with 13 bases lying between them. The germline gives CDR1 KGHSH, CDR2 LQKENI. This chain's CDR3 is CASSPPPGLSGNTIYF. CDR3 sequence (DNA): TGTGCCAGCTCACCACCGCCAGGGCTTTCGGGAAACACCATATATTTT.

This chain connects TRBV11-2 to TRBJ1-1; the D gene is possibly TRBD1 (5 bases). This CDR3 is built from 14 residues. The ends were cut back, 1 base at V and 1 base at J, with 7 bases in the middle. Looked up from germline, CDR1 is SGHAT and CDR2 is FQNNGV. The DNA for the CDR3 is TGTGCCAGCAGCTTAGGGGGCGGGAACACTGAAGCTTTCTTT. Translating gives CASSLGGGNTEAFF. Full variable domain (remainder filled in from reference TRBV11-2 and TRBJ1-1): EAGVAQSPRYKIIEKRQSVAFWCNPISGHATLYWYQQILGQGPKLLIQFQNNGVVDDSQLPKDRFSAERLKGVDSTLKIQPAKLEDSAVYLCASSLGGGNTEAFFGQGTRLTVV.

The chain carries TRBV2 and TRBJ1-2; perhaps TRBD1 as D (5 bases). The CDR3 is made up of 13 amino acids. V was shortened by 5 bases and J by 0 bases, with 7 bases between the two germline ends. Germline V gene sequence: CDR1 SNHLY, CDR2 FYNNEI. DNA for the CDR3: TGTGCCAGCAGTCCAGGGTCTAACTATGGCTACACCTTC. It codes for CASSPGSNYGYTF.

This clone was detected only once. The chain is built from TRBV19 and TRBJ1-2; tentative D call: TRBD1 (6 bases). CDR1 is LNHDA, CDR2 SQIVND, per germline (reference sequence). This CDR3 region has 12 residues. The ends were cut back, 8 bases at V and 8 bases at J, with 15 bases in the middle. For the CDR3, the DNA is TGTGCCAGTCGCATAAGGGGGTTGGGCTACACCTTC. It codes for CASRIRGLGYTF.

V and J are TRBV7-2 and TRBJ1-2, with TRBD1 matching over 7 bases. The V gene's germline CDR1 is SGHTA and CDR2 FQGNSA. The J segment lost 4 bases and the V segment lost 1 base, leaving 6 bases of the junction unmatched. The CDR3 runs 15 residues. The CDR3 is CASSLVQGTSYGYTF. For the CDR3, the DNA is TGTGCCAGCAGCTTAGTACAGGGGACGAGCTATGGCTACACCTTC. The whole variable domain, filled in from reference TRBV7-2 and TRBJ1-2, reads GAGVSQSPSNKVTEKGKDVELRCDPISGHTALYWYRQSLGQGLEFLIYFQGNSAPDKSGLPSDRFSAERTGGSVSTLTIQRTQQEDSAVYLCASSLVQGTSYGYTFGSGTRLTVV.

The V call is TRBV29-1, the J call TRBJ1-5; maybe TRBD1 (6 bases). The CDR3 runs 12 residues. CDR1 is SQVTM, CDR2 ANQGSEA, per germline. Trimming took off 4 bases at V and 8 bases at J, with 12 bases between the two ends. CDR3: CSVAQGLEPQHF. DNA of the CDR3: TGCAGCGTTGCACAGGGACTAGAGCCCCAGCATTTT.

This chain connects TRBV18 to TRBJ1-4; D is perhaps TRBD1 (6 bases). Trimming removed 8 bases at V and 3 bases at J, with 10 bases between. The length of the CDR3 is 13 residues. Germline CDR1 and CDR2: KGHSH and LQKENI. In DNA form, the CDR3 reads TGTGCCAGCCAGACAGGTGCTAATGAAAAACTGTTTTTT. The encoded protein is CASQTGANEKLFF.

The rearrangement links TRBV10-3 to TRBJ1-5; no clear D. The CDR3 runs 14 residues. In germline, CDR1 is ENHRY, CDR2 SYGVKD. Trimming cost V 4 bases and J 2 bases, with 9 bases left between them. The CDR3 here is CAISAESRNQPQHF. As DNA, the CDR3 is TGTGCCATCAGTGCGGAGAGTCGCAATCAGCCCCAGCATTTT.

The chain employs TRBV5-4 and TRBJ1-4; 7 nucleotides line up with TRBD1. Germline V CDR1 and CDR2: SGHNT, YYREEE (reference sequence). Trimming at V came to 4 bases and at J to 5 bases, leaving 11 bases not matched to a gene. CDR3 length equals 16 residues. CDR3 DNA sequence: TGTGCCAGCAGCACGGGACAGTCGGAGTTAAATGAAAAACTGTTTTTT. Protein product: CASSTGQSELNEKLFF. The entire variable domain, with the rest obtained from reference TRBV5-4 and TRBJ1-4, is as follows: ETGVTQSPTHLIKTRGQQVTLRCSSQSGHNTVSWYQQALGQGPQFIFQYYREEENGRGNFPPRFSGLQFPNYSSELNVNALELDDSALYLCASSTGQSELNEKLFFGSGTQLSVL.